Below, one T cell receptor beta chain is given with its context. What it binds is unknown. The CDR3 sequence is 14 residues long. Germline V lookup: CDR1 ENHRY, CDR2 SYGVKD. Trimming took 9 bases from V and 10 from J; bases not matched to a gene: 12. Sequencing used immunoSEQ multiplex PCR; TCRdb keeps in-frame clones, though not all of them. This table has approximately 96,000 clones, approximately 86% appearing once. The data belong to a study of T cell responses to AZD1222 COVID-19 vaccine. General study findings and limits: Spike-specific TCR breadth rose after two AZD1222 doses, and depth rose as well.

The sequence derives from an adult who received the AZD1222 COVID-19 vaccine. The sample was peripheral blood, taken 28 days after the second AZD1222 dose. V usage is TRBV10-3 and J usage is TRBJ2-1; 10 bases map to TRBD2. CDR3 sequence (DNA): TGTGCCATTGGGGAAGCGGGAGGGCCCGGAGAGCAGTTCTTC. This gives the protein CAIGEAGGPGEQFF.